A single sample gave rise to the 3 T cell receptor beta chains below, sequenced in a study of cytomegalovirus exposure and HLA in healthy donors. Using immunoSEQ multiplex PCR, the repertoire was profiled, and TCRdb retains in-frame clones only, with some absent. The table lists approximately 88,000 clones, about four fifths of them singletons. Sequencing used PBMCs. These receptors were taken from a woman aged 18-29 years in good health and CMV-seropositive.

The J gene is TRBJ1-1, the V gene TRBV29-1, with unresolved D. V was trimmed by 3 bases and J by 4 bases, leaving 6 bases between them. CDR1 is SQVTM and CDR2 is ANQGSEA in the germline V gene. This CDR3 is 11 amino acids long. CDR3 coding DNA: TGCAGCGTTGATTATCGCACTGAAGCTTTCTTT. Translating gives CSVDYRTEAFF.

The chain has TRBV11-2 and TRBJ2-3, with a weak D call TRBD2 (5 bases). CDR3 length equals 14 residues. Looked up from germline, CDR1 is SGHAT and CDR2 is FQNNGV. Trimming removed 5 bases at V and 3 bases at J, with 12 bases between. As DNA, the CDR3 is TGTGCCAGCAGCGCGAGGGTGGAAACAGATACGCAGTATTTT. This gives the protein CASSARVETDTQYF.

The chain is built from TRBV5-1 and TRBJ2-7; 13 nucleotides agree with TRBD2. The CDR3 is made up of 18 amino acids. Trimming cost V 2 bases and J 2 bases; bases outside gene matches: 10. Germline-derived CDR1 and CDR2 are SGHRS and YFSETQ. Written as DNA, the CDR3 is TGCGCCAGCAGCTTTCGGACTAGCGGGGGCCTCTTGACCTACGAGCAGTACTTC. Its translation is CASSFRTSGGLLTYEQYF.